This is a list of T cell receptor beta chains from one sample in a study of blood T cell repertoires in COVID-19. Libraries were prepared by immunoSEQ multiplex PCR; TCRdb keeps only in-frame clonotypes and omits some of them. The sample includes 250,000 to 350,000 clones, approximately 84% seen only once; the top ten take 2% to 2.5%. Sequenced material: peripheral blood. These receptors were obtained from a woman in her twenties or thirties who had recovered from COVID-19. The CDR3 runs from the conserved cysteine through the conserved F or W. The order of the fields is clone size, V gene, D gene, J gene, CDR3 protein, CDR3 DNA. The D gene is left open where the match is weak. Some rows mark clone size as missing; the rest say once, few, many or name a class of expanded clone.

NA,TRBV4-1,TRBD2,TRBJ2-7,CASSQGAGTSGMAQYF,TGCGCCAGCAGCCAGGGGGCCGGGACTAGCGGGATGGCGCAGTACTTC
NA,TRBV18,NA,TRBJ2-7,CASSLGQSYEQYF,TGTGCCAGCTCTCTAGGACAGTCCTACGAGCAGTACTTC
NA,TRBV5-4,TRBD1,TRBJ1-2,CASSLQGAYGYTF,TGTGCCAGCAGCTTGCAGGGGGCCTATGGCTACACCTTC
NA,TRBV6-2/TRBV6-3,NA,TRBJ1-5,CASSTRWQPQHF,TGTGCCAGCAGTACTCGGTGGCAGCCCCAGCATTTT
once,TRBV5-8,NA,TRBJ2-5,CASGRGFRDQETQYF,TGTGCCAGTGGACGAGGTTTCAGGGATCAAGAGACCCAGTACTTC
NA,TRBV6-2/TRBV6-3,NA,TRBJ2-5,CASSYSESKSQETQYF,TGTGCCAGCAGTTACAGCGAGTCGAAGTCCCAAGAGACCCAGTACTTC
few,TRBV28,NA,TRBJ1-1,CASDPLQGPF,TGTGCCAGCGACCCACTACAGGGCCCATTT
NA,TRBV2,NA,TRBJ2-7,CASRGGQLTNPYEQYF,TGTGCCAGCAGGGGGGGACAGCTGACGAACCCCTACGAGCAGTACTTC
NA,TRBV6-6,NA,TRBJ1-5,CASSTGYGQPQHF,TGTGCCAGCAGTACAGGGTACGGCCAGCCCCAGCATTTT
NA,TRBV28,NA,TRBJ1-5,CASTLGASNQPQHF,TGTGCCAGCACCCTGGGCGCCAGCAATCAGCCCCAGCATTTT
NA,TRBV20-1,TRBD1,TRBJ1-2,CRDRVRSGYTF,TGCAGGGACAGGGTTAGAAGTGGCTACACCTTC
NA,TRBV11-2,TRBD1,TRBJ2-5,CASSLANRGRETQYF,TGTGCCAGCAGCTTAGCTAACAGGGGGCGAGAGACCCAGTACTTC
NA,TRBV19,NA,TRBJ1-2,CASGLGVTDGYTF,TGTGCCAGTGGATTAGGGGTAACGGATGGCTACACCTTC
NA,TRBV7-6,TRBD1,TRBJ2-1,CASSWGQGNSDEQFF,TGTGCCAGCAGCTGGGGACAGGGCAACAGCGATGAGCAGTTCTTC
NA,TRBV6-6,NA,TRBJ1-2,CASSLTSEGYTF,TGTGCCAGCAGTCTCACGAGTGAGGGCTACACCTTC
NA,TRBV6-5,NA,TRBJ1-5,CASSLQVGQPQHF,TGTGCCAGCTCCCTCCAGGTAGGACAGCCCCAGCATTTT
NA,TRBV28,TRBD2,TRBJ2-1,CASSSMGLPKYNEQFF,TGTGCCAGCAGTTCGATGGGACTACCTAAGTACAATGAGCAGTTCTTC
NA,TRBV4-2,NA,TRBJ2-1,CASSQPSGSGEQFF,TGTGCCAGCAGCCAACCCTCGGGTAGCGGTGAGCAGTTCTTC
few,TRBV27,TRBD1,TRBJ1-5,CASSLYGADRVGQPQHF,TGTGCCAGCAGTTTATATGGCGCGGACAGGGTAGGGCAGCCCCAGCATTTT
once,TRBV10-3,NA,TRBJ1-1,CAISESERGTEAFF,TGTGCCATCAGTGAGTCGGAGCGGGGAACTGAAGCTTTCTTT
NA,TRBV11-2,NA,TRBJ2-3,CASSLDSGGGTDTQYF,TGTGCCAGCAGCTTAGATTCAGGAGGAGGGACAGATACGCAGTATTTT
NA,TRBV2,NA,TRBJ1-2,CASSEVGGLLDYGYTF,TGTGCCAGCAGTGAAGTGGGGGGACTTCTCGACTACGGCTACACCTTC
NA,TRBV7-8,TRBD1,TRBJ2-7,CASSSRQGSPTREQYF,TGTGCCAGCAGCTCTAGACAGGGCAGTCCTACGCGGGAGCAGTACTTC
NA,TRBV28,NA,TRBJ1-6,CASRRSSPLHF,TGTGCCAGCAGACGCAGTTCACCCCTCCACTTT
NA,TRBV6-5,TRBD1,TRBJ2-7,CASSRADRGEQYF,TGTGCCAGCAGTCGGGCCGACAGGGGCGAGCAGTACTTC
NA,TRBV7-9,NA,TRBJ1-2,CASSFLSGYGYTF,TGTGCCAGCAGCTTCCTCTCAGGGTATGGCTACACCTTC